Shown below are 11 T cell receptor beta chains from a single sample sequenced in a study of blood T cell repertoires in COVID-19 (TCRdb year 2020). Receptor libraries were prepared by the immunoSEQ multiplex PCR assay. TCRdb obtained this table from immuneACCESS and retained in-frame rearrangements with V and J assigned. These tables miss some clones; where compared with another copy, unresolved V genes account for less than half of the shortfall, and the remainder is unexplained. This sample comprises approximately 350,000 clones, over 70% of them detected only once. 3% of the sample is taken by the ten largest. The sample taken for sequencing was peripheral blood. Receptors originate from a man aged 30 to 45 with active or convalescent COVID-19.

The CDR3 coding sequence is TGCGCCAGCAGCCGGACCCAGCGGGCCGAGGAGGGCTACACCTTC. Translated, it gives CASSRTQRAEEGYTF. The chain carries TRBV4-1 and TRBJ1-2; D ambiguous. Trimming took off 4 bases at V and 8 bases at J, with 20 bases between the two ends. Germline CDR1 reads MGHRA; CDR2 reads YSYEKL. The CDR3 spans 15 residues.

V is TRBV15 and J is TRBJ1-3; 8 bases fit TRBD1. V trimming: 7 bases; J trimming: 1 base; junction bases outside the gene matches: 6. Germline CDR1 is LNHNV and CDR2 is YYDKDF (reference sequence). The CDR3 consists of 15 residues. The CDR3 is CATTSGGASGNTIYF. The CDR3 DNA sequence: TGTGCCACCACCTCAGGGGGCGCTTCTGGAAACACCATATATTTT.

The chain recombines TRBV7-8 with TRBJ1-5, with TRBD1 identical over 7 bases. Trimming cost V 2 bases and J 4 bases; bases outside gene matches: 8. Germline CDR1 and CDR2: SGHVS and FQNEAQ. The CDR3 has 16 residues. CDR3 nucleotides: TGTGCCAGCAGCTTAACTCGGATGACAGGGAATCAGCCCCAGCATTTT. Its protein is CASSLTRMTGNQPQHF. Variable domain in full (rest from reference TRBV7-8 and TRBJ1-5): GAGVSQSPRYKVAKRGQDVALRCDPISGHVSLFWYQQALGQGPEFLTYFQNEAQLDKSGLPSDRFFAERPEGSVSTLKIQRTQQEDSAVYLCASSLTRMTGNQPQHFGDGTRLSIL.

A word on this clone: Distinct nucleotide sequences in the sample also encode this CDR3. The genes are TRBV18 and TRBJ1-1; a weak D match, TRBD1 (5 bases). V gave up 6 bases and J gave up 1 base, with 9 bases separating them. The CDR3 sequence is 13 residues long. Germline assignment: CDR1 KGHSH and CDR2 LQKENI. CDR3 loop: CASSPRANTEAFF. CDR3 DNA sequence: TGTGCCAGCTCCCCCAGGGCGAACACTGAAGCTTTCTTT.

The chain recombines TRBV3-1 (or the pseudogene TRBV3-2) with TRBJ1-6; D gene uncertain. Trimming removed 3 bases at V and 6 bases at J, with 9 bases between. The CDR3 covers 14 residues. Germline lookup yields CDR1 LGHDT and CDR2 YNNKEL (reference sequence). For the CDR3, the DNA is TGTGCCAGCAGCCAGGGGAGGTTTAATTCACCCCTCCACTTT. It encodes CASSQGRFNSPLHF.

V gene TRBV6-5 combines with J gene TRBJ1-2; 9 positions match TRBD1. V lost 2 bases and J lost 4; bases outside the gene matches: 2. Per the germline V gene, CDR1 is MNHEY and CDR2 is SVGAGI. The CDR3 sequence is 14 residues long. CDR3 coding DNA: TGTGCCAGCAGTTACGGGGGACAGGGCTATGGCTACACCTTC. It specifies CASSYGGQGYGYTF.

The chain employs TRBV6-1 and TRBJ2-7, with 7 nucleotides matching TRBD1. CDR1 is MNHNS, CDR2 SASEGT, per germline. The CDR3 consists of 14 residues. With 2 bases clipped from V and 2 bases from J, the junction kept 3 bases outside the gene matches. The CDR3: CASSESGGAYEQYF. CDR3 in DNA: TGTGCCAGCAGTGAATCAGGGGGTGCCTACGAGCAGTACTTC.

The genes are TRBV6-5 and TRBJ2-3; 7 bases fit TRBD1. The germline gives CDR1 MNHEY, CDR2 SVGAGI. This CDR3 has 13 residues. The J segment lost 4 bases and the V segment lost 6 bases, leaving 4 bases of the junction unmatched. The DNA of the CDR3 is TGTGCCAGCAGACCCCAGGGGGCAGATACGCAGTATTTT. This encodes CASRPQGADTQYF.

In this sample, this clone turned up once. The chain employs TRBV9 and TRBJ1-2; TRBD1 matches 8 bases. V shed 5 bases and J 6 bases; nucleotides not matched to a gene: 12. Looked up from germline, CDR1 is SGDLS and CDR2 is YYNGEE. The length of the CDR3 is 15 residues. This CDR3 reads CASSAIGQGVNGYTF. CDR3 DNA sequence: TGTGCCAGCAGTGCCATTGGACAGGGAGTGAATGGCTACACCTTC.

The rearrangement uses TRBV6-6 and TRBJ2-7, with a tentative D call TRBD1 (6 bases). The CDR3 runs to 16 residues. Germline lookup yields CDR1 MNHNY and CDR2 SVGAGI (reference sequence). The germline V and J ends were trimmed by 0 bases and 4 bases, with 16 bases remaining between them. Here the CDR3 reads CASSYSNRDLRYEQYF. CDR3 DNA: TGTGCCAGCAGTTACTCGAACAGGGACCTTCGGTACGAGCAGTACTTC.

V gene TRBV3-1 (or the pseudogene TRBV3-2) combines with J gene TRBJ1-4; TRBD1 agrees at 8 bases. The CDR3 length is 14 residues. V lost 4 bases, J lost 7 bases, and 5 bases stayed unmatched. Per germline, CDR1 LGHDT and CDR2 YNNKEL (reference sequence). The CDR3, as DNA: TGTGCCAGCAGCCCCCGGACAGGGTTTGAAAAACTGTTTTTT. Its translation is CASSPRTGFEKLFF.